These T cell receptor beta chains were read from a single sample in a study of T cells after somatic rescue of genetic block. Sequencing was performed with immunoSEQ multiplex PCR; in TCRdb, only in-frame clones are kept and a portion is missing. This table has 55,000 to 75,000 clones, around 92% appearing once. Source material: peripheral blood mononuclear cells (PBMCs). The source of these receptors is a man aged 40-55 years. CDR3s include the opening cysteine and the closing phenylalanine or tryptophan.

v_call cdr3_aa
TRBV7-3 CASSLNGQLRTDTQYF
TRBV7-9 CASSASGAEQFF
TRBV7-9 CASSLGADYEQYF
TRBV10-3 CAISGAGAGNTIYF
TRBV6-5 CASSYSTTAILTGYTF
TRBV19 CASSNRDYNQPQHF
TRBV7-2 CASSFGLGRGTDTQYF
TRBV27 CASRGRSTDTQYF
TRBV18 CASSPPTKPKGETQYF
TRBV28 CASSLLLRSGYTF